The clone carrying this T cell receptor beta chain came up a few times. Trimming stripped 2 bases from V and 2 bases from J, with 6 bases between. From germline, CDR1 is SNHLY and CDR2 FYNNEI. CDR3 length equals 13 residues. These data originate in a study of PD-L1 blockade in urothelial cancer. Across the study: Males with bladder-origin urothelial cancer made up twenty-five of 29 patients.

Time point defined: peripheral blood 6 weeks after treatment start. Patients yielded 1 to 8 samples each, pretreatment and on-treatment. Every PCR got spiked synthetic TCR analog templates. The protocol was immunoSEQ multiplex PCR, while the TCRdb copy is restricted to in-frame clones and leaves out a portion. The sample gives under 55,000 clones, roughly 78% of which show up once; approximately 13% is in the top ten. The receptor's source is a man aged 55 to 70 with urothelial cancer. The source was PBMCs, collected around atezolizumab (anti-PD-L1) treatment. The chain joins TRBV2 to TRBJ1-2; D unresolved. The CDR3 DNA sequence: TGTGCCAGCAGTGAACAGGTCAACTATGGCTACACCTTC. Its translation is CASSEQVNYGYTF.